This is a list of T cell receptor beta chains from one sample in a study of identical twins. TCRdb passed the 5' RACE reads through MiXCR, listing each CDR3 protein once. The sample holds 1.5 million to 2 million distinct CDR3 sequences; more than 30% are singletons and the top ten take about 0.27%. The sequenced material came from cord blood. The source of these receptors is a newborn girl in good health. CDR3s include the opening cysteine and the closing phenylalanine or tryptophan. The D gene is left open where the match is weak. Clone size is stated in some rows and not others, as once, few, many or a class when expanded.

d_gene,abundance,v_gene,j_gene,CDR3nt,CDR3aa
.,.,TRBV24-1,TRBJ2-7,TGTGCCACCAGTGATCCCCGTGGGACGGGTACCTACGAGCAGTACTTC,CATSDPRGTGTYEQYF
.,few,TRBV2,TRBJ2-3,TGTGCCAGCAAAGGGGATGGGACAGATACGCAGTATTTT,CASKGDGTDTQYF
.,.,TRBV5-1,TRBJ1-2,TGCGCCAGCAGCCCCGCGGGGCCCCCTAACTATGGCTACACCTTC,CASSPAGPPNYGYTF
TRBD1,.,TRBV7-6,TRBJ1-5,TGTGCCAGCAGCACTCGACAGGGTATTCAGCCCCAGCATTTT,CASSTRQGIQPQHF
TRBD2,.,TRBV10-3,TRBJ2-1,TGTGCCAGCAGTGAGTCTAGCGGGAGCAATGAGCAGTTCTTC,CASSESSGSNEQFF
TRBD1,few,TRBV27,TRBJ2-7,TGTGCCAGCAGTAAAGGGACAGGTGGGCAGTACTTC,CASSKGTGGQYF
TRBD2,few,TRBV20-1,TRBJ2-1,TGCAGTGCGAGCGGGAGAGTGAACAATGAGCAGTTCTTC,CSASGRVNNEQFF
TRBD1,.,TRBV28,TRBJ1-2,TGTGCCAGCAGTTTATGGGGACAGGGGGGAGCTAACTATGGCTACACCTTC,CASSLWGQGGANYGYTF
.,.,TRBV21-1,TRBJ2-4,TGTGCCAGCAGCAAGCAAACTAGAGCCGTCTACAATGAGCAGTACTTC,CASSKQTRAVYNEQYF
.,.,TRBV5-1,TRBJ2-3,TGCGCCAGCAGCTCAGGGGTGGAAGATACGCAGTATTTT,CASSSGVEDTQYF
TRBD1,.,TRBV12-3/TRBV12-4,TRBJ1-4,TGTGCCAGCAGCATGGGGGACAGGGCCGAAAAACTGTTTTTT,CASSMGDRAEKLFF
TRBD1,.,TRBV28,TRBJ2-7,TGTGCCAGCGCCAGGACAGGGGACACCTACGAGCAGTACTTC,CASARTGDTYEQYF
.,few,TRBV20-1,TRBJ2-3,TGCAGTGCTCCTTACGGGACTAGCACAGATACGCAGTATTTT,CSAPYGTSTDTQYF
.,.,TRBV9,TRBJ2-2,TGTGCCAGCAGCGTAGCCTCCACCGGGGAGCTGTTTTTT,CASSVASTGELFF